This passage covers 29 T cell receptor beta chains from one sample sequenced in a study of T cell responses to AZD1222 COVID-19 vaccine. Clones were read by immunoSEQ multiplex PCR, and TCRdb kept only the in-frame ones, dropping some. The sample contains approximately 80,000 clones, over 80% of which appear only once. The sample here was peripheral blood, taken on day 0 of AZD1222 vaccination. The receptors here all came from an adult in good health.

The J gene is TRBJ2-5, the V gene TRBV5-5; no definite D call. The V and J ends lost 4 bases and 5 bases respectively, with 12 bases between them. Germline CDR1 SGHKS, CDR2 YYEKEE (reference sequence). The CDR3 sequence is 13 residues long. The CDR3 loop is CASSLDPLETQYF. The CDR3 DNA sequence: TGTGCCAGCAGCCTGGACCCGCTTGAGACCCAGTACTTC.

The chain joins TRBV9 to TRBJ1-2, with TRBD1 identical over 11 bases. The junction had 3 bases not matched to a gene; V was cut back by 4 bases and J by 7 bases. Germline values: CDR1 SGDLS, CDR2 YYNGEE. The CDR3 spans 13 residues. The CDR3: CASSLGQGGGYTF. The DNA of the CDR3 is TGTGCCAGCAGCTTGGGACAGGGGGGTGGCTACACCTTC.

This clone has only one observation. The chain is built from TRBV14 and TRBJ1-5, with TRBD1 as a possible D gene (5 bases). V was pared by 0 bases and J by 4 bases, with 19 bases between. CDR1 is SGHDN and CDR2 is FVKESK in the germline V gene. The CDR3 runs to 18 residues. The CDR3 sequence: CASSQDGLDIKDNQPQHF. The CDR3 DNA is TGTGCCAGCAGCCAAGATGGGTTGGACATTAAGGATAATCAGCCCCAGCATTTT.

This chain uses TRBV5-1 with TRBJ2-7; TRBD2 agrees at 8 bases. J gave up 2 bases and V 0 bases, and 4 bases lay outside the gene matches. CDR1 and CDR2 (germline): SGHRS, YFSETQ. The CDR3 is made up of 15 amino acids. The CDR3 here is CASSLVAGGTYEQYF. The CDR3 nucleotides read TGCGCCAGCAGCTTGGTTGCGGGGGGAACCTACGAGCAGTACTTC.

This clone has only one observation. This chain links TRBV11-2 with TRBJ2-5; TRBD2 might be the D (6 bases). The CDR3 is 15 residues long. Trimming took off 8 bases at V and 2 bases at J, with 18 bases between the two ends. Germline V CDR1 and CDR2: SGHAT, FQNNGV. The DNA of the CDR3 is TGTGCCAGCGCCTTTGGTGGAGGGATGCAAGAGACCCAGTACTTC. Translated: CASAFGGGMQETQYF.

This chain uses TRBV7-8 with TRBJ1-2, with TRBD1 matching 7 bases. The ends lost 1 base at V and 12 bases at J; junction bases unmatched: 8. CDR1 and CDR2 from the germline V gene are SGHVS and FQNEAQ. The CDR3 is made up of 13 amino acids. The CDR3 protein is CASSLDGAGGNTF. In nucleotides, the CDR3 is TGTGCCAGCAGCTTAGATGGGGCAGGGGGTAACACCTTC. Combining the CDR3 with reference TRBV7-8 and TRBJ1-2 gives the whole variable domain GAGVSQSPRYKVAKRGQDVALRCDPISGHVSLFWYQQALGQGPEFLTYFQNEAQLDKSGLPSDRFFAERPEGSVSTLKIQRTQQEDSAVYLCASSLDGAGGNTFGSGTRLTVV.

This chain joins TRBV18 and TRBJ2-7; D remains ambiguous. There are 14 residues in the CDR3. The V gene lost 0 bases and the J gene lost 2 bases, with 8 bases spanning the gap. Germline-derived CDR1 and CDR2 are KGHSH and LQKENI. CDR3 nucleotide sequence: TGTGCCAGCTCACCACCAGGCAGACCCTACGAGCAGTACTTC. Protein sequence: CASSPPGRPYEQYF.

CDR3 loop: CASSQELYGEQFF. The CDR3 bases are TGTGCCAGCAGCCAAGAACTGTACGGTGAGCAGTTCTTC. The chain employs TRBV14 and TRBJ2-1; D uncertain. The CDR3 is 13 residues long. Deletions cut 0 bases from V and 9 bases from J, with 9 bases between. Germline V lookup: CDR1 SGHDN, CDR2 FVKESK. Looking up the rest from reference TRBV14 and TRBJ2-1 gives the full variable domain: EAGVTQFPSHSVIEKGQTVTLRCDPISGHDNLYWYRRVMGKEIKFLLHFVKESKQDESGMPNNRFLAERTGGTYSTLKVQPAELEDSGVYFCASSQELYGEQFFGPGTRLTVL.

V usage is TRBV4-1 and J usage is TRBJ2-1, with D unresolved. Germline V gene lookup returns CDR1 MGHRA and CDR2 YSYEKL. CDR3 length: 14 amino acids. Trimming stripped 4 bases from V and 0 bases from J, with 7 bases between. CDR3 nucleotides: TGCGCCAGCAGCCCCCCGCGCTCCTACAATGAGCAGTTCTTC. Translation gives CASSPPRSYNEQFF.

This chain connects TRBV29-1 to TRBJ1-1; D is undetermined. CDR3 length equals 11 residues. The V end lost 4 bases, the J end lost 4 bases, and 7 bases lay between the germline ends. Germline loops: CDR1 SQVTM, CDR2 ANQGSEA. The CDR3 DNA reads as TGCAGCGTTGCCGATGTCACTGAAGCTTTCTTT. Its protein is CSVADVTEAFF.

A single count supports this clone. This chain uses TRBV27 with TRBJ1-2; D uncertain. Germline values: CDR1 MNHEY, CDR2 SMNVEV (reference sequence). V was clipped by 6 bases and J by 2 bases, with 10 bases between them. This CDR3 contains 13 residues. In DNA, the CDR3 is TGTGCCAGCAGGCACGACGGAAACTATGGCTACACCTTC. This codes for CASRHDGNYGYTF.

The chain recombines TRBV7-9 with TRBJ2-3; D uncertain. The length of the CDR3 is 15 residues. Germline V CDR1 and CDR2: SEHNR, FQNEAQ (reference sequence). Trimming removed 1 base from V and 4 bases from J, with 12 bases in between. CDR3 sequence (DNA): TGTGCCAGCAGCTTAGTCAGGCCTAACGCAGATACGCAGTATTTT. It yields the protein CASSLVRPNADTQYF.

The genes are TRBV5-1 and TRBJ1-6; D not resolved. This CDR3 has 16 residues. V was clipped by 0 bases and J by 9 bases, with 16 bases between them. Germline V gives CDR1 SGHRS, CDR2 YFSETQ. Here the CDR3 reads CASSLAVLADGSPLHF. Written as DNA, the CDR3 is TGCGCCAGCAGCTTGGCTGTTCTGGCTGATGGTTCACCCCTCCACTTT.

The chain is built from TRBV10-3 and TRBJ1-5; tentatively, D is TRBD1 (5 bases). This CDR3 contains 16 residues. Germline CDR1 and CDR2: ENHRY and SYGVKD. The V gene lost 0 bases and the J gene lost 9 bases, with 18 bases spanning the gap. The CDR3: CAISESEGTPGGPQHF. The CDR3 DNA follows: TGTGCCATCAGTGAGTCGGAAGGGACCCCCGGGGGGCCCCAGCATTTT.

This chain joins TRBV12-3 or TRBV12-4 and TRBJ1-1, with D hard to call. The CDR3 covers 13 residues. V was cut by 2 bases and J by 4 bases, with 8 bases left in between. The CDR3 is CASSLTGVTEAFF. The CDR3, as DNA: TGTGCCAGCAGTTTAACTGGGGTCACTGAAGCTTTCTTT.

This rearrangement joins TRBV11-2 to TRBJ1-2; D unclear. Germline V gives CDR1 SGHAT, CDR2 FQNNGV. V was shortened by 5 bases and J by 8 bases, with 9 bases between the two germline ends. CDR3 length: 11 residues. DNA of the CDR3: TGTGCCAGCAGCCCTTATTTCGGCTACACCTTC. Translation: CASSPYFGYTF.

The rearrangement links TRBV28 to TRBJ2-5; 7 nucleotides match TRBD1. The CDR3 consists of 16 residues. Germline values: CDR1 MDHEN, CDR2 SYDVKM. V lost 6 bases to trimming and J lost 4 bases; unmatched junction nucleotides: 14. The CDR3 here is CASRNDRDPIRETQYF. DNA of the CDR3: TGTGCCAGCAGGAATGACAGGGACCCAATCCGAGAGACCCAGTACTTC.

The chain recombines TRBV4-1 with TRBJ1-5; 7 bases are a match to TRBD1. V lost 0 bases, J lost 0 bases, and 5 bases stayed unmatched. CDR1 MGHRA and CDR2 YSYEKL come from the germline V gene. The CDR3 length is 17 residues. This chain's CDR3 is CASSQDLGDSSNQPQHF. The CDR3 DNA reads as TGCGCCAGCAGCCAAGATCTGGGGGACAGTAGCAATCAGCCCCAGCATTTT.

This chain joins TRBV13 and TRBJ1-1; D perhaps matches TRBD1 (6 bases). This CDR3 spans 13 amino acids. In germline, CDR1 is PRHDT, CDR2 FYEKMQ (reference sequence). V lost 5 bases and J 5 bases, leaving 12 bases between the germline ends. The CDR3 is CASSAQGRTEAFF. The CDR3 nucleotides read TGTGCCAGCAGCGCTCAGGGGAGGACTGAAGCTTTCTTT.

The chain links TRBV27 to TRBJ2-1; 11 bases match TRBD1. Trimming took 5 bases from V and 3 from J; bases not matched to a gene: 6. The CDR3 has 16 amino acids. Germline CDR1 MNHEY, CDR2 SMNVEV (reference sequence). The CDR3 reads CASSDPGTGGYNEQFF. The CDR3 region has the DNA TGTGCCAGCAGTGACCCCGGGACAGGGGGCTACAATGAGCAGTTCTTC.

This clone was seen a handful of times. V and J are TRBV20-1 and TRBJ2-7, with D possibly matching TRBD2 (6 bases). The CDR3 totals 10 residues. Per the germline V gene, CDR1 is DFQATT and CDR2 is SNEGSKA (reference sequence). The V end was cut by 5 bases, the J end by 7 bases, with 9 bases between. The CDR3 reads CSAWGEEQYF. The CDR3 DNA reads TGCAGTGCTTGGGGGGAGGAGCAGTACTTC.

The V and J genes are TRBV27 and TRBJ2-3; no clear D gene. Germline CDR1 is MNHEY and CDR2 is SMNVEV (reference sequence). The CDR3 length is 13 residues. The V end was cut by 6 bases, the J end by 4 bases, with 11 bases between. CDR3 region: CASRIEGADTQYF. The CDR3, as DNA: TGTGCCAGCAGGATCGAAGGTGCAGATACGCAGTATTTT.

The chain has TRBV11-3 and TRBJ2-3, with D maybe TRBD1 (6 bases). Per germline, CDR1 SGHNT and CDR2 YENEEA. V was clipped by 5 bases and J by 0 bases, with 15 bases between them. The CDR3 spans 16 residues. The CDR3 DNA reads as TGTGCCAGCAGCAGATTTCGAGGGGGTAGCACAGATACGCAGTATTTT. It specifies CASSRFRGGSTDTQYF.

V usage is TRBV6-2 or TRBV6-3 and J usage is TRBJ1-2; 12 nucleotides line up with TRBD1. This CDR3 is 15 amino acids long. The ends lost 6 bases at V and 8 bases at J; junction bases unmatched: 10. CDR1 and CDR2 (germline): MNHEY, SVGEGT. The CDR3 region is CASSLSGTGGGGYTF. The CDR3 DNA reads TGTGCCAGCAGCCTTTCCGGGACAGGGGGCGGAGGCTACACCTTC.

This clone was detected once. The chain uses TRBV4-3 and TRBJ1-4; TRBD1 matches 8 bases. Germline CDR1 LGHNA, CDR2 YSLEER. The CDR3 has 15 residues. J lost 10 bases, V lost 0 bases, and 7 bases had no gene match. The CDR3 nucleotides read TGCGCCAGCAGCCAAGACAGCCAGGGGGCCGGAAAACTGTTTTTT. It specifies CASSQDSQGAGKLFF.

This chain uses TRBV7-3 with TRBJ2-1, with D unclear. Germline values: CDR1 SGHTA, CDR2 FQGTGA. The CDR3 is made up of 11 amino acids. Trimming stripped 2 bases from V and 9 bases from J, with 5 bases between. CDR3 amino acids: CASSLATEQFF. CDR3 nucleotides: TGTGCCAGCAGCTTAGCAACTGAGCAGTTCTTC.

CDR3 DNA: TGTGCCAGCAGTTTATCAGGGGGCCCCTACGAGCAGTACTTC. Translation gives CASSLSGGPYEQYF. The chain joins TRBV28 to TRBJ2-7, with 8 bases that match TRBD1. The CDR3 consists of 14 residues. Germline loops: CDR1 MDHEN, CDR2 SYDVKM. V gave up 1 base and J gave up 2 bases; unmatched junction bases: 1.

The chain joins TRBV28 to TRBJ2-7; D not resolved. Germline lookup yields CDR1 MDHEN and CDR2 SYDVKM. The CDR3 runs 12 residues. V lost 5 bases and J lost 5, with 10 bases in between. The CDR3 spells CASSPAKDEQYF. The CDR3 DNA reads TGTGCCAGCAGTCCCGCAAAGGACGAGCAGTACTTC.

This clone was counted a single time. This chain links TRBV6-4 with TRBJ2-6; D uncertain. Germline CDR1 reads MRHNA; CDR2 reads SNTAGT. The CDR3 runs to 14 residues. Trimming stripped 4 bases from V and 2 bases from J, with 6 bases between. The CDR3 DNA reads TGTGCCAGCAGTGCCGACCCTGGGGCCAACGTCCTGACTTTC. Its protein is CASSADPGANVLTF.